What follows describes a single TCR beta chain. The sample comes from a study of blood T cell repertoires in COVID-19. Background on the study: T cells, B-cell-depleted T cells, or PBMCs supplied cDNA or gDNA.

V gave up 5 bases and J gave up 3 bases, with 11 bases separating them. Looked up from germline, CDR1 is SEHNR and CDR2 is FQNEAQ (reference sequence). The CDR3 is made up of 14 amino acids. Authors' processing steps: It was from reference gene primer amplification that nucleated cell counts were estimated. The repertoire was sequenced with immunoSEQ multiplex PCR; TCRdb's copy has only in-frame clones and lacks some. V and J calls and clone size are as listed in that table; D and trimming were resolved from the DNA. Seen here are about 230,000 clones, over 65% observed once, and the top ten hold around 2.5%.

The clonotype originates from a woman in her 70s with active or convalescent COVID-19. The V and J genes are TRBV7-9 and TRBJ1-5; possibly TRBD1 for D (6 bases). The material sequenced was peripheral blood. The CDR3 nucleotides read TGTGCCAGCAGCCTGGGACACTTCAATCAGCCCCAGCATTTT. Its translation is CASSLGHFNQPQHF.